Below, 27 T cell receptor beta chains from the same sample are listed, as sequenced in a study of vaccination and CD4 T cells after COVID-19 (dated by TCRdb to 2022 to 2024). The sample's treatment or condition label, decoded: approximately nine-day PBMC culture with coronavirus spike peptide pools or control peptides (ViraFEST assay). For these receptors, no antigen is known. Library preparation employed PCR. Sequencing took place on an Illumina iSeq 100. At the Johns Hopkins FTIC core, DNA from the cultured CD4+ T cells underwent TCR sequencing with the Oncomine TCR Beta short-read assay. TCRdb trimmed public reads at Q25 via fastp, called clones via MiXCR and kept in-frame beta chains. Each record represents a unique CDR3 protein, reported with the most common genes and DNA among its rows. The sample data list around 21,000 distinct CDR3 sequences, and 55% of these were observed just once. The ten largest make up around 9% of the sample.

Sequencing used CD4+ T cells from blood, cultured in vitro. The receptor source for this set is a human donor who had recovered from COVID-19.

The rearrangement joins TRBV6-1 to TRBJ1-1; D gene ambiguous. The CDR3 has 14 amino acids. Trimming stripped 6 bases from V and 5 bases from J, with 16 bases between. Germline-derived CDR1 and CDR2 are MNHNS and SASEGT. In DNA form, the CDR3 reads TGTGCCAGCAGCGGACCGGTGGGAGGGACTGAAGCTTTCTTT. Its translation is CASSGPVGGTEAFF.

In DNA form, the CDR3 reads TGCAGTGCTAACCCAGCCGGGACAGGGGATAATTCACCCCTCCACTTT. Translated, it gives CSANPAGTGDNSPLHF. The chain has TRBV20-1 and TRBJ1-6, with 10 bases lining up with TRBD1. J gave up 5 bases and V 4 bases, and 8 bases lay outside the gene matches. Germline V CDR1 and CDR2: DFQATT, SNEGSKA (reference sequence). This CDR3 is built from 16 residues.

The genes are TRBV20-1 and TRBJ2-1; D call uncertain. The CDR3 has 14 residues. Germline V CDR1 and CDR2: DFQATT, SNEGSKA (reference sequence). Here the CDR3 reads CSALVGLPEDEQFF. CDR3 coding DNA: TGCAGCGCCCTAGTAGGTCTACCTGAGGATGAGCAGTTCTTC.

This chain joins TRBV20-1 and TRBJ1-2; 8 nucleotides match TRBD1. The CDR3 has 12 amino acids. Germline-derived CDR1 and CDR2 are DFQATT and SNEGSKA (reference sequence). In DNA, the CDR3 is TGCACCAACGACCAGGGGGCGGCTGGCTACACCTTC. Its protein product is CTNDQGAAGYTF.

This clonotype was observed a few times. The V and J genes are TRBV6-2 or TRBV6-3 and TRBJ1-5; D might be TRBD1 (5 bases). The CDR3 runs to 16 residues. V dropped 4 bases and J dropped 6 bases, with 19 bases sitting between them. Germline V gives CDR1 MNHEY, CDR2 SVGEGT. CDR3 bases: TGTGCCAGCAGTTCGAGTAGGACACTGGGTGGTCAGCCCCAGCATTTT. This gives the protein CASSSSRTLGGQPQHF.

This clonotype was observed a few times. This chain connects TRBV6-1 to TRBJ1-1; 7 nucleotides match TRBD1. The V segment lost 6 bases and the J segment 4 bases; nucleotides outside the gene matches: 8. CDR3 length: 14 residues. Per germline, CDR1 MNHNS and CDR2 SASEGT. CDR3 sequence reads: CASRPTGSGTEAFF. The CDR3 region has the DNA TGTGCCAGCAGACCGACAGGGAGCGGCACTGAAGCTTTCTTT.

The chain uses TRBV7-2 and TRBJ2-5; no reliable D call. The CDR3 is 12 residues long. Trimming cost V 5 bases and J 5 bases, with 9 bases left between them. CDR1 is SGHTA, CDR2 FQGNSA, per germline. CDR3 DNA: TGTGCCAGCAGCCACCTCCCGGAGACCCAGTACTTC. Its protein is CASSHLPETQYF.

This clonotype was picked up a small number of times. The CDR3 sequence is CASSLVSKTQYF. The CDR3, as DNA: TGTGCCAGCAGCTTAGTATCGAAGACCCAGTACTTC. The chain uses TRBV7-9 and TRBJ2-5; D is unresolved. The CDR3 is 12 residues long. CDR1 SEHNR and CDR2 FQNEAQ come from the germline V gene (reference sequence). The V end lost 1 base, the J end lost 6 bases, and 6 bases lay between the germline ends.

As regards this clonotype: Compared with germline, one end of the junction differs, possibly owing to a read error. The chain carries TRBV24-1 and TRBJ2-1, with 9 bases that match TRBD2. The length of the CDR3 is 16 residues. The V gene's germline CDR1 is KGHDR and CDR2 SFDVKD. DNA of the CDR3: TGTGCCACCAGTGATCGCCGGGGTAGCGGGAGCTCGGAGCAGAACTTC. Its protein is CATSDRRGSGSSEQNF.

The chain employs TRBV25-1 and TRBJ1-1; D may be TRBD1 (5 bases). Trimming cost V 3 bases and J 3 bases, with 8 bases left between them. Looked up from germline, CDR1 is MGHDK and CDR2 is SYGVNS. The CDR3 is 13 amino acids. CDR3 residues: CASSERQYTEAFF. Here the CDR3 DNA reads TGTGCCAGCAGTGAGCGACAGTACACTGAAGCTTTCTTT.

The V call is TRBV7-7, the J call TRBJ2-3; no reliable D call. Germline V gene data show CDR1 as SSHAT and CDR2 as FNYEAQ (reference sequence). The CDR3 contains 12 residues. CDR3 DNA sequence: TGTGTTAGCAGCTCGGATGGAAATACGCAGTATTTT. Its protein is CVSSSDGNTQYF. Using reference TRBV7-7 and TRBJ2-3 for the parts outside the CDR3, the full variable domain is GAGVSQSPRYKVTKRGQDVTLRCDPISSHATLYWYQQALGQGPEFLTYFNYEAQPDKSGLPSDRFSAERPEGSISTLTIQRTEQRDSAMYRCVSSSDGNTQYFGPGTRLTVL.

V is TRBV20-1 and J is TRBJ1-2; TRBD1 agrees at 7 bases. In germline, CDR1 is DFQATT, CDR2 SNEGSKA (reference sequence). V trimming: 5 bases; J trimming: 8 bases; junction bases outside the gene matches: 11. The CDR3 is 13 amino acids. The CDR3 loop is CSAPNPGTDGYTF. CDR3 nucleotide sequence: TGCAGTGCTCCCAACCCCGGGACAGACGGCTACACCTTC.

This clonotype was counted once. CDR3 in amino acids: CASSFLRETQYF. The CDR3 nucleotides are TGTGCCAGCAGCTTCTTACGGGAGACCCAGTACTTC. The V call is TRBV5-4, the J call TRBJ2-5; D not resolved. Trimming cost V 2 bases and J 5 bases, with 7 bases left between them. Germline loops: CDR1 SGHNT, CDR2 YYREEE (reference sequence). The CDR3 sequence is 12 residues long.

The chain links TRBV11-2 to TRBJ2-3, with D possibly being TRBD1 (5 bases). Trimming took off 5 bases at V and 2 bases at J, with 14 bases between the two ends. Germline V lookup: CDR1 SGHAT, CDR2 FQNNGV. The CDR3 covers 15 residues. The CDR3 DNA reads as TGTGCCAGCAGCCTAACCAGGGCCTACACAGATACGCAGTATTTT. Translating it yields CASSLTRAYTDTQYF.

V and J are TRBV28 and TRBJ2-7, with TRBD2 matching 7 bases. The germline gives CDR1 MDHEN, CDR2 SYDVKM. CDR3 length: 13 amino acids. V was clipped by 6 bases and J by 4 bases; unmatched bases: 6. The CDR3: CASRGTGGYEQYF. CDR3 DNA: TGTGCCAGCAGGGGAACGGGGGGTTACGAGCAGTACTTC.

This chain uses TRBV19 with TRBJ2-1, with TRBD2 matching over 9 bases. The CDR3 contains 19 residues. After removal of 7 bases from V and 5 bases from J, the junction contained 21 bases not matched to a gene. From germline, CDR1 is LNHDA and CDR2 SQIVND (reference sequence). CDR3 DNA: TGTGCCAGTACCCCTCGAGGGGTAGCGGGGGAACTAAGGGACAATGAGCAGTTCTTC. Translating gives CASTPRGVAGELRDNEQFF.

Here the CDR3 DNA reads TGTGCCAGCAGCCGAGGGGGGCACACTGAAGCTTTCTTT. It encodes CASSRGGHTEAFF. The V and J genes are TRBV2 and TRBJ1-1; TRBD1 might be the D (6 bases). Trimming left V 6 bases short and J 3 bases short, with 11 bases between. CDR3 size: 13 residues. Germline V lookup: CDR1 SNHLY, CDR2 FYNNEI.

The chain is built from TRBV7-9 and TRBJ2-2; D is undetermined. The CDR3 is made up of 15 amino acids. Trimming pared 1 base from V and 0 bases from J, leaving 6 bases between. Per the germline V gene, CDR1 is SEHNR and CDR2 is FQNEAQ (reference sequence). The CDR3 sequence: CASSLGQANTGELFF. In DNA form, the CDR3 reads TGTGCCAGCAGCTTAGGCCAGGCGAACACCGGGGAGCTGTTTTTT.

The V and J genes are TRBV30 and TRBJ2-1; TRBD2 is a possible D gene (5 bases). Trimming took off 2 bases at V and 4 bases at J, with 12 bases between the two ends. The CDR3 sequence is 14 residues long. Germline-derived CDR1 and CDR2 are GTSNPN and SVGIG (reference sequence). This chain's CDR3 is CAWSLLSGYNEQFF. CDR3 coding DNA: TGTGCCTGGAGTCTCCTCAGCGGTTACAATGAGCAGTTCTTC.

The gene calls are TRBV28 and TRBJ1-5; D not resolved. The ends were cut back, 2 bases at V and 5 bases at J, with 22 bases in the middle. This CDR3 has 18 amino acids. CDR1 and CDR2 (germline): MDHEN, SYDVKM. The CDR3 nucleotides read TGTGCCAGCAGTTTAGCACCAGGCCGCTCTATTTCCGATCAGCCCCAGCATTTT. Residues: CASSLAPGRSISDQPQHF. The variable domain in full, with the rest retrieved from reference TRBV28 and TRBJ1-5, is DVKVTQSSRYLVKRTGEKVFLECVQDMDHENMFWYRQDPGLGLRLIYFSYDVKMKEKGDIPEGYSVSREKKERFSLILESASTNQTSMYLCASSLAPGRSISDQPQHFGDGTRLSIL.

The sample holds a few counts of this clonotype. V usage is TRBV7-9 and J usage is TRBJ1-1; TRBD1 is a possible D gene (6 bases). Germline V gene data show CDR1 as SEHNR and CDR2 as FQNEAQ (reference sequence). Trimming left V 3 bases short and J 5 bases short, with 19 bases between. This CDR3 is built from 16 residues. In DNA, the CDR3 is TGTGCCAGCAGCTTGACAGTGGGGGCAAGTGGTACTGAAGCTTTCTTT. Amino acid sequence: CASSLTVGASGTEAFF. Filled out from reference TRBV7-9 and TRBJ1-1, the complete variable domain reads DTGVSQNPRHKITKRGQNVTFRCDPISEHNRLYWYRQTLGQGPEFLTYFQNEAQLEKSRLLSDRFSAERPKGSFSTLEIQRTEQGDSAMYLCASSLTVGASGTEAFFGQGTRLTVV.

This clonotype was detected a few times. The gene calls are TRBV23-1 and TRBJ1-1; D ambiguous. TRBV23-1 is placed among ORFs of uncertain function. The germline V and J ends were trimmed by 8 bases and 5 bases, with 12 bases remaining between them. The CDR3 extends over 12 amino acids. The CDR3 reads CASGAASTEAFF. DNA of the CDR3: TGCGCCAGCGGAGCCGCGAGTACTGAAGCTTTCTTT.

Only a few counts were recorded for this clonotype. The chain recombines TRBV6-5 with TRBJ1-1, with unresolved D. The CDR3 has 12 residues. Germline loops: CDR1 MNHEY, CDR2 SVGAGI. Trimming stripped 0 bases from V and 6 bases from J, with 5 bases between. The CDR3 sequence is CASSYSRAEAFF. Written as DNA, the CDR3 is TGTGCCAGCAGTTACTCGAGGGCTGAAGCTTTCTTT.

The V and J genes are TRBV20-1 and TRBJ2-3; 8 positions agree with TRBD2. After removal of 5 bases from V and 2 bases from J, the junction contained 6 bases not matched to a gene. The CDR3 spans 14 residues. Germline V gene data show CDR1 as DFQATT and CDR2 as SNEGSKA (reference sequence). CDR3 in amino acids: CSAFGRDYTDTQYF. CDR3 bases: TGCAGTGCTTTCGGGAGGGACTACACAGATACGCAGTATTTT.

V gene TRBV2 combines with J gene TRBJ2-7; 10 bases are a match to TRBD2. This CDR3 is built from 16 residues. Trimming removed 4 bases from V and 9 bases from J; junction bases left unmatched: 15. Germline CDR1 SNHLY, CDR2 FYNNEI. The CDR3 coding sequence is TGTGCCAGCAGTGGGGGTGGGGCTAGCGGGAGAAGATGGCAGTACTTC. The encoded protein is CASSGGGASGRRWQYF.

V usage is TRBV11-3 and J usage is TRBJ1-1, with 9 nucleotides matching TRBD1. V lost 8 bases to trimming and J lost 1 base; unmatched junction nucleotides: 2. This CDR3 region has 13 residues. Germline assignment: CDR1 SGHNT and CDR2 YENEEA. The chain's CDR3 is CASGQGRNTEAFF. As DNA, the CDR3 is TGTGCCAGCGGACAGGGGAGGAACACTGAAGCTTTCTTT.

The chain recombines TRBV7-2 with TRBJ1-5; 11 bases are shared with TRBD1. Germline V gene sequence: CDR1 SGHTA, CDR2 FQGNSA. With V trimmed by 4 bases and J by 5 bases, 4 bases remained unmatched. The CDR3 covers 15 residues. Here the CDR3 DNA reads TGTGCCAGCAGCTCGGGACAGGGGGAACATCAGCCCCAGCATTTT. Its translation is CASSSGQGEHQPQHF.